The present T cell receptor beta chain was sequenced within a study of CD8 T cells in Susac syndrome. From blood CD8+ and CD4+ T cells, the TCR beta chain was sequenced. CD8+ and CD4+ T cells were negatively isolated; TEMRA cells were FACS-enriched. The authors reverse transcribed roughly 0.5 to 1 ug RNA with random hexamers. A multiplex approach, immunoSEQ multiplex PCR, amplified TCR beta CDR3 across 54 Vbeta and 13 Jbeta. TCRdb independently ran MiXCR on the immunoSEQ multiplex PCR reads; one entry per CDR3 protein. The profile shows approximately 150,000 distinct CDR3 sequences, roughly 80% of them singletons. Trimming stripped 2 bases from V and 5 bases from J, with 13 bases between. Germline loops: CDR1 MDHEN, CDR2 SYDVKM. The CDR3 totals 15 residues.

This clonotype originated in a human donor with multiple sclerosis. The rearrangement links TRBV28 to TRBJ2-1; D remains ambiguous. Sequences were obtained from CD8+ T cells from PBMCs. The CDR3 here is CASSLPPGTDNEQFF. The CDR3 DNA reads as TGTGCCAGCAGTTTACCCCCGGGTACCGACAATGAGCAGTTCTTC. The full variable domain, completed using reference TRBV28 and TRBJ2-1, is DVKVTQSSRYLVKRTGEKVFLECVQDMDHENMFWYRQDPGLGLRLIYFSYDVKMKEKGDIPEGYSVSREKKERFSLILESASTNQTSMYLCASSLPPGTDNEQFFGPGTRLTVL.